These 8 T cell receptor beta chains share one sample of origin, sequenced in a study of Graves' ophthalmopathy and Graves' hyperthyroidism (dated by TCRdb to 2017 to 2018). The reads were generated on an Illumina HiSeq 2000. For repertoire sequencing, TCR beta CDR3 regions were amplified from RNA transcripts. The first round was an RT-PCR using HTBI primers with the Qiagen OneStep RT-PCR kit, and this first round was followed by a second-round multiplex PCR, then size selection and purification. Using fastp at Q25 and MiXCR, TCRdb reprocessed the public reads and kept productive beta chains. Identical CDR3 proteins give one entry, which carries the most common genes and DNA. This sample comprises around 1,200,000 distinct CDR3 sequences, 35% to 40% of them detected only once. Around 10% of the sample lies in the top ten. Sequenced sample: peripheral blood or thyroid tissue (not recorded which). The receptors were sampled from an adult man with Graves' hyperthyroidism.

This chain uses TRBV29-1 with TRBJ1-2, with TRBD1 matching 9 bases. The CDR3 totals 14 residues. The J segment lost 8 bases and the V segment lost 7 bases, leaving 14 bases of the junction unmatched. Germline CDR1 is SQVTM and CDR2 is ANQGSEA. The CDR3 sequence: CSAAGTGQMGGYTF. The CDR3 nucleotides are TGCAGCGCTGCCGGGACAGGGCAGATGGGAGGCTACACCTTC.

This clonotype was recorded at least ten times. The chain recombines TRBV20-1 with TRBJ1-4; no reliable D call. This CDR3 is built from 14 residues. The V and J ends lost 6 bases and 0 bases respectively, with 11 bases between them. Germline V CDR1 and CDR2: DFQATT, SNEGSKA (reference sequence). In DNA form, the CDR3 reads TGCAGTGCCTGGGCTGCCCCAACTAATGAAAAACTGTTTTTT. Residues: CSAWAAPTNEKLFF.

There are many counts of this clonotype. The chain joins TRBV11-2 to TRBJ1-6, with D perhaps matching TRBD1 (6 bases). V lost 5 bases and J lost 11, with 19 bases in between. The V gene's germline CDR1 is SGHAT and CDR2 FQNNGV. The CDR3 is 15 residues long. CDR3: CASSREPQGSAPLHF. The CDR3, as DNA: TGTGCCAGCAGCCGCGAGCCTCAGGGGTCTGCACCCCTCCACTTT.

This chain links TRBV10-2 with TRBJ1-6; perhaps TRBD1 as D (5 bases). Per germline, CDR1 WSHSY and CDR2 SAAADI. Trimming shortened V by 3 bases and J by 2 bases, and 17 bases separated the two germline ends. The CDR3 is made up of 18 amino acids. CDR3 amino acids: CASSDSFPGGAYNSPLHF. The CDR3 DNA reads TGCGCCAGCAGTGACTCCTTCCCCGGGGGTGCCTATAATTCACCCCTCCACTTT.

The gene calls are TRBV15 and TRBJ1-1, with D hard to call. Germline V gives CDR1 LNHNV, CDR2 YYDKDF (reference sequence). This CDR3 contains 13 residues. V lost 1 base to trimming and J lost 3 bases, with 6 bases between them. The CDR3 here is CATSRVAYTEAFF. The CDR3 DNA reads TGTGCCACCAGCAGAGTGGCTTACACTGAAGCTTTCTTT.

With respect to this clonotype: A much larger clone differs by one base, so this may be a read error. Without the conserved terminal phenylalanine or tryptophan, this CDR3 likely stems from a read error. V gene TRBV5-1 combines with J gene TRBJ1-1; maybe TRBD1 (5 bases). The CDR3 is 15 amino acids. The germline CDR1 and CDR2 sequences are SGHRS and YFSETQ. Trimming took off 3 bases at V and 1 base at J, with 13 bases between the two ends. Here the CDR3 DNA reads TGCGCCAGCAGCTCGTTGGGGGACTCGAACACTGAAGCTTTCCTT. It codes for CASSSLGDSNTEAFL.

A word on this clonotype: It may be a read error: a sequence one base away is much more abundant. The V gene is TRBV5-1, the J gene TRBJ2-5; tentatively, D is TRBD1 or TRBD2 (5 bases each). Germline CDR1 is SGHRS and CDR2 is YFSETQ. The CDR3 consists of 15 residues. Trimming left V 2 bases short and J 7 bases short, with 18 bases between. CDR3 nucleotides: TGCGCCAGCAGCTTAATAGGGAGAAACGGGGCGACCCAGTACTTC. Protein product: CASSLIGRNGATQYF.

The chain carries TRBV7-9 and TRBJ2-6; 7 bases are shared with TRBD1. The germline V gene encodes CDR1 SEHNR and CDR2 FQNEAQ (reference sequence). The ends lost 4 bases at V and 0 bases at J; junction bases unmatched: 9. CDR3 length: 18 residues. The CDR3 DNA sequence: TGTGCCAGCAGCTCGGGACAGCCGACACGCTCTGGGGCCAACGTCCTGACTTTC. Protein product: CASSSGQPTRSGANVLTF.